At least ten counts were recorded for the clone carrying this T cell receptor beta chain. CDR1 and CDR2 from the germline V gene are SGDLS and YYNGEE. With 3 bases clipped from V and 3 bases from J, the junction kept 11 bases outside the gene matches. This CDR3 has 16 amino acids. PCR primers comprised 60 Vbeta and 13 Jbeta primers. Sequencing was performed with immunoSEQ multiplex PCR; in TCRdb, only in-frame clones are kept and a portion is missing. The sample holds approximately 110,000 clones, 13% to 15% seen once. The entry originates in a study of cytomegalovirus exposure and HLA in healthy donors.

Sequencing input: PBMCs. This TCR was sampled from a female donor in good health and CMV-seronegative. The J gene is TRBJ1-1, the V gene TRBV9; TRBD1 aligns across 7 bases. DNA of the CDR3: TGTGCCAGCAGCGCCCGACAGGGCCAGTGGGACACTGAAGCTTTCTTT. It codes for CASSARQGQWDTEAFF.